Reported below is one T cell receptor (beta chain). This entry is derived from a study of blood T cell repertoires in COVID-19. Looking at the study overall: Sources were T cells, B-cell-depleted T cells, or PBMCs; the material itself was cDNA or gDNA.

Those enrolled, adults aged about 18 to 89 years, came from fewer than 25 US areas. Symptom resolution, clearance, or two negative PCRs marked donors in Cohort 3 as recovered. TCRdb keeps only in-frame clones here, not all; method: immunoSEQ multiplex PCR. The table lists fewer than 150,000 clones, over 80% of them singletons. V dropped 4 bases and J dropped 6; count of bases not matched to a gene: 9. Germline V gene lookup returns CDR1 SGHRS and CDR2 YFSETQ. The CDR3 spans 14 residues. This rearrangement joins TRBV5-1 to TRBJ2-7; TRBD2 aligns across 8 bases. Sequencing input: PBMCs or T cells enriched from blood (not recorded which). The TCR comes from a man aged 30 to 45 who had recovered from COVID-19. This chain's CDR3 is CASSPDTRGGEQYF. Written as DNA, the CDR3 is TGCGCCAGCAGCCCTGACACTCGGGGGGGCGAGCAGTACTTC.